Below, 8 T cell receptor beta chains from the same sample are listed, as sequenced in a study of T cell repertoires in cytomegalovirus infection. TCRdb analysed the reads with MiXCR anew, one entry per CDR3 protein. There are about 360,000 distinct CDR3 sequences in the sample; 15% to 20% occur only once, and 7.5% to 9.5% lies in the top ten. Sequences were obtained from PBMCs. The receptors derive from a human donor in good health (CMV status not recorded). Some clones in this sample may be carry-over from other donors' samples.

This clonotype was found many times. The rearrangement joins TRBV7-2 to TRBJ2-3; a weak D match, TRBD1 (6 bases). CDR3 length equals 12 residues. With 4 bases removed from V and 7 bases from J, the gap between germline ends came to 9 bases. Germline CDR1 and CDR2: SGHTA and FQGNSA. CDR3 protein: CASSSGVNTQYF. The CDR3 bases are TGTGCCAGCAGCTCAGGGGTCAATACGCAGTATTTT.

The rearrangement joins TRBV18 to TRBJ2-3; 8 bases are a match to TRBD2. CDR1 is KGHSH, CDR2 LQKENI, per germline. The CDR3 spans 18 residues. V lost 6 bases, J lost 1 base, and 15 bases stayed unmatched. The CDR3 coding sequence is TGTGCCAGCTCCTACACCGGTGCGGGGGGAGAAGGCACAGATACGCAGTATTTT. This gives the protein CASSYTGAGGEGTDTQYF. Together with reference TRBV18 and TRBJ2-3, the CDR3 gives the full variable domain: NAGVMQNPRHLVRRRGQEARLRCSPMKGHSHVYWYRQLPEEGLKFMVYLQKENIIDESGMPKERFSAEFPKEGPSILRIQQVVRGDSAAYFCASSYTGAGGEGTDTQYFGPGTRLTVL.

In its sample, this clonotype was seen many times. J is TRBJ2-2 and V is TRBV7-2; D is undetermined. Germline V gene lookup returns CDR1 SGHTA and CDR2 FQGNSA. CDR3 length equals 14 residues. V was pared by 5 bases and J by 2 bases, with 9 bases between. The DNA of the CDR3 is TGTGCCAGCAGCATTGCCCGAAACACCGGGGAGCTGTTTTTT. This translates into CASSIARNTGELFF. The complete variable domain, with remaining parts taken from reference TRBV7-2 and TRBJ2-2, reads GAGVSQSPSNKVTEKGKDVELRCDPISGHTALYWYRQSLGQGLEFLIYFQGNSAPDKSGLPSDRFSAERTGGSVSTLTIQRTQQEDSAVYLCASSIARNTGELFFGEGSRLTVL.

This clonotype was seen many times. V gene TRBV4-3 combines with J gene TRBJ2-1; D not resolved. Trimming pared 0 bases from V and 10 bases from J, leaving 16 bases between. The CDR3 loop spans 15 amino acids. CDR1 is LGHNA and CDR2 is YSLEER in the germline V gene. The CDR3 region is CASSQETTTMTEQFF. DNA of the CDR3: TGCGCCAGCAGCCAAGAGACGACAACGATGACGGAGCAGTTCTTC.

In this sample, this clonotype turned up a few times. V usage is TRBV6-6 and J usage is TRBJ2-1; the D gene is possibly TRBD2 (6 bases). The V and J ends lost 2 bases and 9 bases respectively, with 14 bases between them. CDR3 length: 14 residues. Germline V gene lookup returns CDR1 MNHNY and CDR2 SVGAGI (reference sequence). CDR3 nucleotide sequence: TGTGCCAGCAGTTACGATATGGGGGAGGTTGAGCAGTTCTTC. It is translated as CASSYDMGEVEQFF.

For the CDR3, the DNA is TGTGCCAGTAGTATCCGACTAGCGGGGGGGCTGAATGAGCAGTTCTTC. It translates to CASSIRLAGGLNEQFF. This sequence joins TRBV19 and TRBJ2-1, with 14 nucleotides matching TRBD2. CDR3 length equals 16 residues. The junction had 5 bases not matched to a gene; V was cut back by 3 bases and J by 7 bases. Germline V gene sequence: CDR1 LNHDA, CDR2 SQIVND (reference sequence). Full variable domain (rest looked up from reference TRBV19 and TRBJ2-1): DGGITQSPKYLFRKEGQNVTLSCEQNLNHDAMYWYRQDPGQGLRLIYYSQIVNDFQKGDIAEGYSVSREKKESFPLTVTSAQKNPTAFYLCASSIRLAGGLNEQFFGPGTRLTVL.

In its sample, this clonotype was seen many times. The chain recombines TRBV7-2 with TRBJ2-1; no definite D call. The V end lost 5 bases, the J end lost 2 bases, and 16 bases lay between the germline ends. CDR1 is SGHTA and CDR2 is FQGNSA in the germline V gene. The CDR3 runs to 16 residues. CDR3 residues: CASSAPPGPPYNEQFF. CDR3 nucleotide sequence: TGTGCCAGCAGCGCCCCCCCAGGTCCTCCCTACAATGAGCAGTTCTTC.

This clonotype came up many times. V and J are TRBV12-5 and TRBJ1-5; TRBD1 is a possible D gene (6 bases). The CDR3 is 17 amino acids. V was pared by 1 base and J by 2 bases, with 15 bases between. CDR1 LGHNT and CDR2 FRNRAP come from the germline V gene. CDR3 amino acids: CASGLARQAGGNQPQHF. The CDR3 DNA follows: TGTGCTAGTGGTTTGGCCCGACAGGCGGGGGGCAATCAGCCCCAGCATTTT. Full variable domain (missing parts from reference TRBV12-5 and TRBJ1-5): DARVTQTPRHKVTEMGQEVTMRCQPILGHNTVFWYRQTMMQGLELLAYFRNRAPLDDSGMPKDRFSAEMPDATLATLKIQPSEPRDSAVYFCASGLARQAGGNQPQHFGDGTRLSIL.